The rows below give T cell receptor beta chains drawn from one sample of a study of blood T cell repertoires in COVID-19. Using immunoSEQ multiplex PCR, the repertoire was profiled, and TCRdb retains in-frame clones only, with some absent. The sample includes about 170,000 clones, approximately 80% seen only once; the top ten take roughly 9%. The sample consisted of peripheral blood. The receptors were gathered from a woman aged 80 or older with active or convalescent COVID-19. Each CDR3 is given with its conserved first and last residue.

CASSLGQDEAFF	TRBV18	TRBJ1-1	12
CASGGGSNTEAFF	TRBV7-8	TRBJ1-1	13
CASSPRLAGGSYEQYF	TRBV7-6	TRBJ2-7	16
CASSLGLAGGRYTGELFF	TRBV7-2	TRBJ2-2	18
CASSYSDSGEETQYF	TRBV6-2/TRBV6-3	TRBJ2-5	15
CASSPGYNTEAFF	TRBV11-2	TRBJ1-1	13
CASSQGPQGPQYF	TRBV3-1/TRBV3-2	TRBJ2-3	13
CASSLVQATGELFF	TRBV7-6	TRBJ2-2	14
CASSLAGQGVETQYF	TRBV5-1	TRBJ2-5	15
CAFPGRPYEQYF	TRBV21-1	TRBJ2-7	12
CASSEDRWGEKLFF	TRBV28	TRBJ1-4	14
CASIKQGAPGNTIYF	TRBV19	TRBJ1-3	15
CASSQELGSGMGEQFF	TRBV4-1	TRBJ2-1	16
CASSIGRGQETQYF	TRBV19	TRBJ2-5	14
CASSRDRTSGYTF	TRBV3-1/TRBV3-2	TRBJ1-2	13
CASSPDTPRSEKLFF	TRBV7-9	TRBJ1-4	15
CASSFRRRSNYGYTF	TRBV28	TRBJ1-2	15
CASSEWRQVNEKLFF	TRBV25-1	TRBJ1-4	15
CASRGEAVTEAFF	TRBV27	TRBJ1-1	13
CSADRGLEQFF	TRBV20-1	TRBJ2-1	11
CASSHWTGTHTF	TRBV3-1/TRBV3-2	TRBJ1-2	12
CASSPQGRNSPLHF	TRBV6-5	TRBJ1-6	14
CASSYGRAAEAFF	TRBV6-5	TRBJ1-1	13
CASRGPADEKLFF	TRBV5-1	TRBJ1-4	13
CASGLNEGYQPQHF	TRBV12-5	TRBJ1-5	14
CASSFGTVLNQPQHF	TRBV5-6	TRBJ1-5	15
CASSSGTVQKEAFF	TRBV27	TRBJ1-1	14
CASSTGGTGNTIYF	TRBV9	TRBJ1-3	14
CATSDYQSRTGTNSYEQYF	TRBV24-1	TRBJ2-7	19